This entry concerns a single T cell receptor beta chain. The data derive from a study of shared clonotypes between healthy human individuals. Methods used by the authors: Junction-only sequences without quality scores were provided by ImmunoSEQ, so filtering was different. Sequenced by immunoSEQ multiplex PCR; TCRdb stores in-frame clones only, minus some. The V and J calls and the clone size are those of that table, but D and trimming were determined from the DNA. The sample has about 770,000 clones; just under 75% are singletons. Germline CDR1 is MNHEY and CDR2 is SMNVEV (reference sequence). The CDR3 has 15 amino acids. With 5 bases removed from V and 5 bases from J, the gap between germline ends came to 18 bases.

This clonotype originated in a woman aged 25 to 39 in good health. Sequenced sample: memory CD4+ T cells sorted from blood. Subset reported: CD45RA-negative fraction. V is TRBV27 and J is TRBJ1-1; tentatively, D is TRBD1 (6 bases). Here the CDR3 reads CASSAKGHQGTEAFF. The CDR3 bases are TGTGCCAGCAGTGCGAAGGGACACCAGGGAACTGAAGCTTTCTTT.